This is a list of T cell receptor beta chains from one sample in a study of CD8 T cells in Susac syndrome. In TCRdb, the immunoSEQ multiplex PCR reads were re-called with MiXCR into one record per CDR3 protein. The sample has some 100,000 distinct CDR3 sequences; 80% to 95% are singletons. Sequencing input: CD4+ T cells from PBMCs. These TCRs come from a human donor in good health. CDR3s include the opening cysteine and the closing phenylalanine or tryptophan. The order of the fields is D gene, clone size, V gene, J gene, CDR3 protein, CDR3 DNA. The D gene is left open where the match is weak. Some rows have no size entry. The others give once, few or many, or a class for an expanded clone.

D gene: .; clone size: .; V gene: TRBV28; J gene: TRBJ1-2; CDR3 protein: CASSAEGLGGYTF; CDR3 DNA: TGTGCCAGCTCCGCTGAGGGGCTGGGTGGCTACACCTTC
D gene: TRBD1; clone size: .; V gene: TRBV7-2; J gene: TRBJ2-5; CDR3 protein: CASSSWTGKLQETQYF; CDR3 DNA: TGTGCCAGCAGCTCGTGGACAGGGAAACTACAAGAGACCCAGTACTTC
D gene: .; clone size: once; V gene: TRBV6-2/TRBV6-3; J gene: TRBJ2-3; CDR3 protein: CASSSPTSPRAPDTQYF; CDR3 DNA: TGTGCCAGCAGTAGTCCCACTAGCCCCCGAGCTCCAGATACGCAGTATTTT
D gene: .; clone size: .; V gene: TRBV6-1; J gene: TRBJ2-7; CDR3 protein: CASRHVYEQYF; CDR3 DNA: TGTGCCAGCAGACATGTTTACGAGCAGTACTTC
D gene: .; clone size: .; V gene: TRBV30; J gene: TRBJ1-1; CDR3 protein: CAWRMGGSTEAFF; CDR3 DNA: TGTGCCTGGAGGATGGGGGGAAGCACTGAAGCTTTCTTT
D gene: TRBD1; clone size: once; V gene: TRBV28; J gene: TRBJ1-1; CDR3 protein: CASSSRQGRNTEAFF; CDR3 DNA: TGTGCCAGCAGTTCTCGACAGGGTAGAAACACTGAAGCTTTCTTT
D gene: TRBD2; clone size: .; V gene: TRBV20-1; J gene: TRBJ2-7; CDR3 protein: CSARQTSGGTYEQYF; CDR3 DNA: TGCAGTGCTCGACAGACTAGCGGGGGCACCTACGAGCAGTACTTC
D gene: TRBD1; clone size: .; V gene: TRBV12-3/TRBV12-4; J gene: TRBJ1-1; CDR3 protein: CASRPGQGMNTEAFF; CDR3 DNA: TGTGCCAGCAGACCGGGACAGGGAATGAACACTGAAGCTTTCTTT
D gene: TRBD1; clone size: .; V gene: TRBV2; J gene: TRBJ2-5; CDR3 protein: CASSRGRWETQYF; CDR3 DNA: TGTGCCAGCAGCAGGGGGCGTTGGGAGACCCAGTACTTC
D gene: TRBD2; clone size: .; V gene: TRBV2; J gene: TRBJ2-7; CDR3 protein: CASRYGTSGIYEQYF; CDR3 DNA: TGTGCCAGCCGCTACGGGACTAGCGGGATCTACGAGCAGTACTTC
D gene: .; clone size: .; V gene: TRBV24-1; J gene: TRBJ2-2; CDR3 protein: CATSQGPGELFF; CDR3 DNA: TGTGCCACCAGTCAGGGCCCCGGGGAGCTGTTTTTT
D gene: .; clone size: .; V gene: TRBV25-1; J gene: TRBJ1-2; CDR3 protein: CASSEYRWGASYGYTF; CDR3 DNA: TGTGCCAGCAGTGAATATCGGTGGGGGGCATCCTATGGCTACACCTTC